This T cell receptor beta chain was captured by sequencing in a study of shared clonotypes between healthy human individuals. As for the study in general: Donor ages ranged 18 to 49 years: two women, three men.

General study findings and limits: Deeper or shallower sequencing was expected to change how clonotypes are shared among donors. Genetic and exposure-history diversity was limited by the small donor number.

In regard to this clone: Its antigen is still unknown.

This CDR3 contains 11 residues. The germline gives CDR1 WSHSY, CDR2 SAAADI. Trimming cost V 2 bases and J 7 bases, with 3 bases left between them. Generated by immunoSEQ multiplex PCR, the TCRdb table keeps only in-frame clones and is missing some. The table has about 490,000 clones, 81% seen once. Caucasian adults residing in Nashville, Tennessee made up all the donors. The J gene is TRBJ2-1, the V gene TRBV10-2; no clear D. Sequenced sample: PBMCs. The receptor was isolated from a woman in her thirties or forties in good health. Some clones in this sample may be carry-over from other donors' samples. Here the CDR3 reads CASSERNEQFF. The DNA of the CDR3 is TGCGCCAGCAGTGAGAGGAATGAGCAGTTCTTC.